This T cell receptor beta chain originates from a study of T cells in Graves' hyperthyroidism and ophthalmopathy. This CDR3 is 14 amino acids long. The germline V gene encodes CDR1 LNHDA and CDR2 SQIVND (reference sequence). V was cut by 10 bases and J by 0 bases, with 13 bases left in between. This clonotype came up a few times. Researchers amplified the TCR beta CDR3 regions from RNA transcripts. When the TCR CDR3 underwent first-round RT-PCR, the HTBI primer set was used. In TCRdb, the multiplex PCR reads were re-called with MiXCR into one record per CDR3 protein. This table holds about 400,000 distinct CDR3 sequences, roughly 14% found once.

The sample was blood. V and J are TRBV19 and TRBJ1-5; TRBD1 might be the D (6 bases). This sequence was found in a woman aged 18 to 35 with Graves' hyperthyroidism that later progressed to Graves' ophthalmopathy. The CDR3 nucleotides are TGTGCCACTACGGACAGAAATAGCAATCAGCCCCAGCATTTT. Encoded protein: CATTDRNSNQPQHF.